This entry concerns a single T cell receptor beta chain. This clonotype was detected only a few times. Its antigen target is currently unknown. No base quality values were provided; no much bigger clone lies one nucleotide off. The record originates from a study of human T cells and chemical hapten exposure (dated by TCRdb to about 2021). Regarding the complete study: For sensitization, 2% DPC in acetone was applied to a 2 cm by 2 cm area of upper inner arm skin. The mostly female patient cohort included alopecia areata with under or over 50% scalp involvement, alopecia totalis and alopecia universalis. Blood samples were taken from patients before sensitization (week 0) and at 2, 6 and about 24 weeks after DPC sensitization. About 30 alopecia patients provided blood for TCR sequencing at one to four time points (pre-sensitization, 2, 6 and 24 weeks). Patients additionally received weekly therapeutic DPC doses to the scalp throughout the roughly 25-week study period. Patch testing on the upper back used Finn chambers containing 0.01% DPC, with scoring done after 6 days according to International Contact Dermatitis Research Group standards. Libraries were combined into a pool for sequencing, and differences in TCR yield between samples came mainly from small differences in library volumes within the pool. Peripheral blood TCR repertoire changes were tracked in vivo in alopecia patients during primary and secondary sensitization to the hapten diphenylcyclopropenone (DPC).

Overall study results and their limits: After repeated subsampling, the strength of the expansion versus patch-test correlation and the threshold at which it became significant changed. A positive correlation was found between the number of PT1 expanded TCRs and patch test score, with significance reached at thresholds 8, 16 and 32 but not 4. No change with DPC sensitization was found in the number of TCRs above 1 in 1000 frequency, and no evidence of global repertoire structure alterations was found. Expanded TCRs formed significantly more large CDR3 similarity clusters than pre-sensitization or healthy control sets, consistent with antigen-driven responses. Because all patients had alopecia, a presumed autoimmune disease, the immune response of the patients might differ from that of healthy individuals.

Libraries were constructed by RACE. This sample was sequenced with a NextSeq 500. During library preparation, unique molecular identifiers were attached to individual cDNA molecules so that TCRs could be counted in a quantitative, reproducible way. Each blood RNA sample was used to sequence both TCR alpha and TCR beta chains. The study's own analysis went as follows. The median number of TCRs per sample was some 100,000, ranging from 23,224 to 690,600. The Decombinator software suite was used to annotate the V, J and CDR3 of the TCR reads. For PS versus PT1 abundance plots, all samples were subsampled to the same number of TCRs (28,000). TCRs were defined as expanded if absent before sensitization and observed at least eight times at the 2-week time point. TCRdb ran its own pipeline on the public reads, namely fastp trimming at Q25 and MiXCR clone calling, and kept in-frame beta chains. All rows with the same CDR3 protein become a single entry with the most common DNA and genes. TCRdb's processing, not the study's, gives the V and J calls here. The sample records around 120,000 distinct CDR3 sequences, approximately 12% of which are singletons. In total, the top ten clones hold around 3% of the sample.

The label giving this sample's time point can be read as: pre-sensitization, week 0. Reading the label with the study, this specimen's treatment or condition is: therapeutic diphenylcyclopropenone sensitization with weekly scalp DPC. At each patch-test visit, blood was drawn before the patch test was applied. Patients were considered eligible if aged 18 to 70, diagnosed with alopecia and deemed suitable for DPC therapy, and patients were excluded if pregnant. Total RNA was isolated from unfractionated whole blood collected in Tempus Blood RNA tubes. The clonotype originates from a woman between 18 and 30 years old with alopecia areata. Some clones in this sample may be carry-over from other donors' samples. Sequencing used whole blood, obtained in connection with sensitization to the hapten diphenylcyclopropenone (DPC).

Read as DNA, the sequence is TGTGCCAGCAGAACACGGGTAACTGAAGCTTTCTTT. It codes for CASRTRVTEAFF. The chain is encoded by TRBV5-6 joined to TRBJ1-1; the D gene is not confidently resolved. Sequences SGHDT (CDR1) and YYEEEE (CDR2) are obtained from the germline V gene. Relative to germline, V is 5 bases shorter and J is 5 bases shorter, with 10 bases between their ends. The CDR3 spans 12 residues, from the cysteine through the phenylalanine. The sequence is cut down to CDR3 DNA, 36 bases in frame from base 1.